The clone carrying this T cell receptor beta chain has just a few counts. Its antigen is not identified. This entry is derived from a study of CD8 T cells in ankylosing spondylitis. The V end lost 6 bases, the J end lost 0 bases, and 11 bases lay between the germline ends. The CDR3 consists of 14 residues. CDR1 and CDR2 (germline): ENHRY, SYGVKD. TCRdb itself ran the 5' RACE reads through MiXCR, one entry per CDR3 protein. The sample includes approximately 150,000 distinct CDR3 sequences, under 35% of them seen just once. Findings of the study overall: Some of these motif variants have turned up before, in reports on reactive arthritis synovial fluid and blood. It was reported that disease-linked clones were significantly enriched in matched ankylosing spondylitis synovial fluid. CD8+ disease-linked clones were present at relatively low frequencies in blood.

The TCR sequence derives from a male donor with ankylosing spondylitis. This rearrangement joins TRBV10-3 to TRBJ1-1; TRBD1 is a possible D gene (6 bases). Sample: synovial fluid, either unsorted or a sorted T cell fraction (not recorded which). Here the CDR3 reads CAIRSTGVNTEAFF. Written as DNA, the CDR3 is TGTGCCATCAGATCGACAGGAGTGAACACTGAAGCTTTCTTT.